This T cell receptor beta chain was documented in a study of identical twins. From the 5' RACE reads, TCRdb called clonotypes with MiXCR, one entry per CDR3 protein. The table shows 280,000 or so distinct CDR3 sequences, with less than 9% occurring only once. The same sample was also used in a study of yellow fever vaccine responses in identical twins.

This receptor was obtained from a woman aged 18-29 years in good health. The sequencing sample was made of memory (CD45RO+) T cells sorted from blood.

The CDR3: CASSQDRAGWSSSGELFF. In nucleotides, the CDR3 is TGCGCCAGCAGCCAAGATAGGGCAGGTTGGTCCAGTTCCGGGGAGCTGTTTTTT. This sequence joins TRBV4-1 and TRBJ2-2; the D is unclear. Germline V gene lookup returns CDR1 MGHRA and CDR2 YSYEKL. The CDR3 covers 18 residues. Trimming removed 0 bases from V and 6 bases from J, with 20 bases in between.